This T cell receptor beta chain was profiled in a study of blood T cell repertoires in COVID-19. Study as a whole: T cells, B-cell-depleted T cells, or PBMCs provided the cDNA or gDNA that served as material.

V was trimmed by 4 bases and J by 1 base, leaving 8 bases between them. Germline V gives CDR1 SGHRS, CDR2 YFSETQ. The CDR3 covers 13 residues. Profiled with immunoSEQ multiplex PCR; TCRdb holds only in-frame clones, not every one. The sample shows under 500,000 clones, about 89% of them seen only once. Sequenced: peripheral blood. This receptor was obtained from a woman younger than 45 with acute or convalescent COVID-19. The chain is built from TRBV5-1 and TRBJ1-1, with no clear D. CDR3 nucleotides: TGCGCCAGCAGCCCCGTCTCGAACACTGAAGCTTTCTTT. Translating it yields CASSPVSNTEAFF.